The next 26 T cell receptor beta chains were all read from a single sample in a study of a mutant IDH1 vaccine in newly diagnosed glioma. Time point indicated: week 5, during vaccination. Each vaccine dose was 300 ug of mutant IDH1 20-mer peptide, with topical imiquimod. Only in-frame clones appear in the TCRdb table, and some are missing; sequencing was by immunoSEQ multiplex PCR. The sample has about 40,000 clones, approximately 89% seen once. No antigen is known for these receptors. Source: PBMCs, taken from a glioma patient whose treatment included an IDH1 peptide vaccine. The receptors were gathered from a middle-aged man with glioma.

CDR3 nucleotide sequence: TGTGCCAGCAGTTCCGGGGGGATTGAAGCTTTCTTT. This gives the protein CASSSGGIEAFF. This chain uses TRBV6-6 with TRBJ1-1, with D possibly being TRBD1 (5 bases). Germline V gives CDR1 MNHNY, CDR2 SVGAGI (reference sequence). Trimming took 4 bases from V and 7 from J, leaving 10 bases between them. The CDR3 consists of 12 residues.

This clone was seen only a few times. J is TRBJ2-1 and V is TRBV30, with D tentatively TRBD2 (6 bases). The V and J ends lost 4 bases and 4 bases respectively, with 23 bases between them. Germline CDR1 GTSNPN, CDR2 SVGIG (reference sequence). This CDR3 is 17 amino acids long. CDR3 DNA sequence: TGTGCCTGGACTCATCCAGCGGGCAGAGTGGATTACAATGAGCAGTTCTTC. As protein: CAWTHPAGRVDYNEQFF.

V is TRBV7-6 and J is TRBJ1-1; 8 bases match TRBD1. V was pared by 2 bases and J by 0 bases, with 2 bases of the junction left unmatched. Germline lookup yields CDR1 SGHVS and CDR2 FNYEAQ. The CDR3 is 15 amino acids. CDR3 sequence (DNA): TGTGCCAGCAGCTTAACAGGGGGAATGAACACTGAAGCTTTCTTT. Its translation is CASSLTGGMNTEAFF. Based on the CDR3 plus reference TRBV7-6 and TRBJ1-1, the full variable domain is GAGVSQSPRYKVTKRGQDVALRCDPISGHVSLYWYRQALGQGPEFLTYFNYEAQQDKSGLPNDRFSAERPEGSISTLTIQRTEQRDSAMYRCASSLTGGMNTEAFFGQGTRLTVV.

The CDR3 spells CASSVAQNGKQFF. CDR3 DNA sequence: TGTGCCAGCAGCGTAGCTCAAAACGGGAAGCAGTTCTTC. The J gene is TRBJ2-1, the V gene TRBV9, with TRBD2 as a possible D gene (5 bases). The CDR3 loop spans 13 amino acids. V lost 0 bases to trimming and J lost 11 bases, with 12 bases between them. Germline assignment: CDR1 SGDLS and CDR2 YYNGEE.

V and J are TRBV21-1 and TRBJ2-5. TRBV21-1 is a documented pseudogene. This CDR3 has 12 residues. CDR3 nucleotides: TGTGCCAGCCCGAAGGGACAAGAGACCCAGTACTTC. It encodes CASPKGQETQYF.

V is TRBV19 and J is TRBJ1-1, with 9 bases lining up with TRBD1. V dropped 4 bases and J dropped 4; count of bases not matched to a gene: 4. Germline CDR1 is LNHDA and CDR2 is SQIVND (reference sequence). The CDR3 is made up of 14 amino acids. The CDR3 DNA reads TGTGCCAGTAGTACGGACAGGGGATTCACTGAAGCTTTCTTT. Translated: CASSTDRGFTEAFF.

The rearrangement uses TRBV7-9 and TRBJ1-4; D is uncertain. CDR3 length: 13 residues. Germline assignment: CDR1 SEHNR and CDR2 FQNEAQ (reference sequence). V was cut by 5 bases and J by 5 bases, with 9 bases left in between. The chain's CDR3 is CASSPSINEKLFF. The CDR3, as DNA: TGTGCCAGCAGCCCGTCTATCAATGAAAAACTGTTTTTT.

The rearrangement links TRBV30 to TRBJ1-3; TRBD1 is a possible D gene (6 bases). The CDR3 runs to 17 residues. Trimming took off 3 bases at V and 4 bases at J, with 22 bases between the two ends. Germline CDR1 reads GTSNPN; CDR2 reads SVGIG (reference sequence). The CDR3 DNA reads as TGTGCCTGGAGAGGCAGGGGCCTGAGATTCGGAGGAAACACCATATATTTT. Translation gives CAWRGRGLRFGGNTIYF.

CDR3 DNA: TGTGCCACCCTCGGAACATCTGGGGCCAACGTCCTGACTTTC. Translation: CATLGTSGANVLTF. The chain has TRBV6-1 and TRBJ2-6, with no clear D. The CDR3 extends over 14 amino acids. Germline values: CDR1 MNHNS, CDR2 SASEGT. The V end was cut by 10 bases, the J end by 1 base, with 11 bases between.

The V call is TRBV9, the J call TRBJ2-1; 7 bases line up with TRBD2. The CDR3 totals 20 residues. CDR1 and CDR2 (germline): SGDLS, YYNGEE. J gave up 5 bases and V 4 bases, and 24 bases lay outside the gene matches. In DNA form, the CDR3 reads TGTGCCAGCAGCCCCCCCTGGTGGCGGGAGTCCCGGAGTAATGACAATGAGCAGTTCTTC. Amino acid sequence: CASSPPWWRESRSNDNEQFF. The full variable domain, rest sourced from reference TRBV9 and TRBJ2-1, is DSGVTQTPKHLITATGQRVTLRCSPRSGDLSVYWYQQSLDQGLQFLIQYYNGEERAKGNILERFSAQQFPDLHSELNLSSLELGDSALYFCASSPPWWRESRSNDNEQFFGPGTRLTVL.

The chain recombines TRBV5-4 with TRBJ2-2, with D tentatively TRBD2 (6 bases). The CDR3 has 16 residues. V was cut by 3 bases and J by 2 bases, with 14 bases left in between. Per germline, CDR1 SGHNT and CDR2 YYREEE (reference sequence). Here the CDR3 DNA reads TGTGCCAGCAGCTGGGGCTTAGCGGTAAACACCGGGGAGCTGTTTTTT. Its translation is CASSWGLAVNTGELFF. The entire variable domain, with the rest obtained from reference TRBV5-4 and TRBJ2-2, is as follows: ETGVTQSPTHLIKTRGQQVTLRCSSQSGHNTVSWYQQALGQGPQFIFQYYREEENGRGNFPPRFSGLQFPNYSSELNVNALELDDSALYLCASSWGLAVNTGELFFGEGSRLTVL.

The chain combines TRBV6-5 with TRBJ2-7; perhaps TRBD1 as D (5 bases). Germline loops: CDR1 MNHEY, CDR2 SVGAGI. V lost 7 bases to trimming and J lost 3 bases, with 16 bases between them. The CDR3 has 14 residues. CDR3 DNA: TGTGCCAGCAAAACGGGCCAGGGCGTCTACGAGCAGTACTTC. This gives the protein CASKTGQGVYEQYF.

The chain uses TRBV7-9 and TRBJ1-2, with D uncertain. V dropped 2 bases and J dropped 7 bases, with 8 bases sitting between them. CDR1 and CDR2 from the germline V gene are SEHNR and FQNEAQ (reference sequence). This CDR3 region has 12 residues. The CDR3 bases are TGTGCCAGCAGCTTAAATTTGGGTGGCTACACCTTC. Encoded protein: CASSLNLGGYTF.

The V and J genes are TRBV7-6 and TRBJ2-7; TRBD1 might be the D (6 bases). CDR1 is SGHVS, CDR2 FNYEAQ, per germline. The CDR3 runs to 17 residues. V lost 5 bases and J lost 5, with 25 bases in between. CDR3: CASSPQGRATRDNEQYF. The CDR3 DNA is TGTGCCAGCAGCCCTCAAGGACGGGCTACAAGGGACAACGAGCAGTACTTC. Based on the CDR3 plus reference TRBV7-6 and TRBJ2-7, the full variable domain is GAGVSQSPRYKVTKRGQDVALRCDPISGHVSLYWYRQALGQGPEFLTYFNYEAQQDKSGLPNDRFSAERPEGSISTLTIQRTEQRDSAMYRCASSPQGRATRDNEQYFGPGTRLTVT.

V usage is TRBV7-2 and J usage is TRBJ2-3; D may be TRBD2 (6 bases). Trimming removed 2 bases at V and 3 bases at J, with 12 bases between. This CDR3 is built from 15 residues. Germline V gene lookup returns CDR1 SGHTA and CDR2 FQGNSA. The CDR3 nucleotides are TGTGCCAGCAGCTTAAGTACGGGGGTGACAGATACGCAGTATTTT. Its translation is CASSLSTGVTDTQYF.

The V gene is TRBV5-4, the J gene TRBJ1-1, with 10 bases lining up with TRBD1. Germline V gene data show CDR1 as SGHNT and CDR2 as YYREEE (reference sequence). There are 13 residues in the CDR3. V shed 5 bases, J shed 8 bases, and the junction held 6 bases outside the gene matches. DNA for the CDR3: TGTGCCAGCAGTGACAGGGGGCGCGAGGAAGCTTTCTTT. Amino acids: CASSDRGREEAFF.

The chain couples TRBV7-2 to TRBJ2-1; D is tentatively TRBD1 or TRBD2 (5 bases each). Germline CDR1 reads SGHTA; CDR2 reads FQGNSA. The CDR3 loop spans 14 amino acids. Trimming cost V 2 bases and J 6 bases, with 11 bases left between them. CDR3 DNA: TGTGCCAGCAGCTTACAGGGACCCCCCAATGAGCAGTTCTTC. Translated, it gives CASSLQGPPNEQFF. Looking up the rest from reference TRBV7-2 and TRBJ2-1 gives the full variable domain: GAGVSQSPSNKVTEKGKDVELRCDPISGHTALYWYRQSLGQGLEFLIYFQGNSAPDKSGLPSDRFSAERTGGSVSTLTIQRTQQEDSAVYLCASSLQGPPNEQFFGPGTRLTVL.

The J gene is TRBJ2-1, the V gene TRBV9; 8 nucleotides align to TRBD2. Germline V gives CDR1 SGDLS, CDR2 YYNGEE. Germline trimming cut 6 bases from V and 3 bases from J; bases unmatched to any gene: 2. CDR3 length: 13 residues. This CDR3 is CASTAGGYNEQFF. The CDR3 DNA sequence: TGTGCCAGCACCGCGGGAGGCTACAATGAGCAGTTCTTC.

The chain joins TRBV20-1 to TRBJ1-1; D perhaps matches TRBD1 (5 bases). The CDR3 length is 11 residues. Germline V gene data show CDR1 as DFQATT and CDR2 as SNEGSKA (reference sequence). Trimming removed 0 bases at V and 6 bases at J, with 5 bases between. As DNA, the CDR3 is TGCAGTGCTAGAGACAGGGCTGAAGCTTTCTTT. Its translation is CSARDRAEAFF.

The V gene is TRBV30, the J gene TRBJ1-2, with 8 bases fitting TRBD1. J gave up 4 bases and V 5 bases, and 3 bases lay outside the gene matches. The CDR3 covers 12 residues. Germline V gene sequence: CDR1 GTSNPN, CDR2 SVGIG (reference sequence). The DNA of the CDR3 is TGTGCCTGGGGACAGGGCAGCTATGGCTACACCTTC. This gives the protein CAWGQGSYGYTF.

The rearrangement joins TRBV6-5 to TRBJ2-7, with D perhaps TRBD2 (6 bases). The CDR3 consists of 15 residues. Trimming cost V 6 bases and J 7 bases, with 22 bases left between them. Per the germline V gene, CDR1 is MNHEY and CDR2 is SVGAGI. CDR3 in DNA: TGTGCCAGCAGCCGGGGGACTGTCCGAAGTCAAGAGCAGTACTTC. Amino acid sequence: CASSRGTVRSQEQYF.

V and J are TRBV5-1 and TRBJ2-7, with TRBD2 identical over 7 bases. The CDR3 has 13 residues. Germline lookup yields CDR1 SGHRS and CDR2 YFSETQ. Germline trimming cut 4 bases from V and 2 bases from J; bases unmatched to any gene: 3. CDR3 nucleotide sequence: TGCGCCAGCAGCGCCGGGGGGACCTACGAGCAGTACTTC. Its protein product is CASSAGGTYEQYF.

The chain is built from TRBV13 and TRBJ2-5; D remains ambiguous. The CDR3 loop spans 12 amino acids. In germline, CDR1 is PRHDT, CDR2 FYEKMQ (reference sequence). Trimming removed 3 bases from V and 2 bases from J, with 4 bases in between. In DNA form, the CDR3 reads TGTGCCAGCAGCTTGGTTCAAGAGACCCAGTACTTC. It translates to CASSLVQETQYF.

CDR3 loop: CASSEAPPGPPSYNEQFF. The CDR3 region has the DNA TGTGCCAGCAGTGAAGCCCCCCCGGGACCCCCCTCCTACAATGAGCAGTTCTTC. The V gene is TRBV2, the J gene TRBJ2-1, with D perhaps assigned TRBD1 or TRBD2 (5 bases each). Germline V lookup: CDR1 SNHLY, CDR2 FYNNEI. CDR3 length equals 18 residues. The germline V and J ends were trimmed by 0 bases and 0 bases, with 15 bases remaining between them.

The genes are TRBV28 and TRBJ1-4, with D possibly TRBD1 on 6 matching bases. Germline V gene lookup returns CDR1 MDHEN and CDR2 SYDVKM. Deletions cut 5 bases from V and 13 bases from J, with 17 bases between. The CDR3 consists of 13 residues. As DNA, the CDR3 is TGTGCCAGCAGTCCTCCCTCCCAGGGGAGACTGTTTTTT. It encodes CASSPPSQGRLFF.

The J gene is TRBJ2-1, the V gene TRBV9, with a tentative D call TRBD2 (6 bases). Germline loops: CDR1 SGDLS, CDR2 YYNGEE. V lost 3 bases to trimming and J lost 3 bases, with 25 bases between them. The CDR3 runs to 19 residues. As DNA, the CDR3 is TGTGCCAGCAGCGCAGCTACCTTCCCCTTGTCGGGAGTCTACAATGAGCAGTTCTTC. This sequence encodes CASSAATFPLSGVYNEQFF.